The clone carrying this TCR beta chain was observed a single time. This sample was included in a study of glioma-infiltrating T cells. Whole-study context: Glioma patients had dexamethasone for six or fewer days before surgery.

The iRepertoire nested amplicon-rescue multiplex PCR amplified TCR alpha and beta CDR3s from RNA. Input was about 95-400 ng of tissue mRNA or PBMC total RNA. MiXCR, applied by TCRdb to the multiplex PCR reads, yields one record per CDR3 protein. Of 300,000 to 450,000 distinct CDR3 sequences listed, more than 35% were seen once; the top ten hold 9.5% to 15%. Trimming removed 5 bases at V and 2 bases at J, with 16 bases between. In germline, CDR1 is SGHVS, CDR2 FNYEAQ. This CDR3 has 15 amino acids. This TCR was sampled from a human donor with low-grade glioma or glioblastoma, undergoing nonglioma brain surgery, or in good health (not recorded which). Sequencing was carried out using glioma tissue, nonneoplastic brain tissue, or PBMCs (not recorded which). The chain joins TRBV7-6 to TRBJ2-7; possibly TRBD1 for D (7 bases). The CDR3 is CASSTGAGGTYEQYF. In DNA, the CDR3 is TGTGCCAGCAGCACTGGGGCAGGGGGGACCTACGAGCAGTACTTC.